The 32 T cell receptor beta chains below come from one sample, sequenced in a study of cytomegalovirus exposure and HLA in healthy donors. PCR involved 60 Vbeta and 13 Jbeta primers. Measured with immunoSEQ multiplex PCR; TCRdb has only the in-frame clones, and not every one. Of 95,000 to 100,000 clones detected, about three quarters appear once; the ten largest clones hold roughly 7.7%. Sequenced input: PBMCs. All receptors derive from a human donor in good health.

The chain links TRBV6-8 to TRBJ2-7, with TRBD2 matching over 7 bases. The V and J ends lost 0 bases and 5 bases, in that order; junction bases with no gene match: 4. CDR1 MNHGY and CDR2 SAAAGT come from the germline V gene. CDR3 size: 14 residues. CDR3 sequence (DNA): TGTGCCAGCAGTTACTCGCGGGAGTTTGACGAGCAGTACTTC. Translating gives CASSYSREFDEQYF.

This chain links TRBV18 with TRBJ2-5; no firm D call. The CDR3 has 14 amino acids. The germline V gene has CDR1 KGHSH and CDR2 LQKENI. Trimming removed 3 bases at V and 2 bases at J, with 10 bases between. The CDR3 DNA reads TGTGCCAGCTCACCCCTGTCGGTACAAGAGACCCAGTACTTC. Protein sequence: CASSPLSVQETQYF.

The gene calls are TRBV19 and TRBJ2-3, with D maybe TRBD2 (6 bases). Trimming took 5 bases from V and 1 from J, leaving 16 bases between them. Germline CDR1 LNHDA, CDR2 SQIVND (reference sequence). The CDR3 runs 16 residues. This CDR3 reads CASSPRGGVGTDTQYF. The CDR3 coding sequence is TGTGCCAGTAGTCCTCGGGGCGGGGTTGGCACAGATACGCAGTATTTT.

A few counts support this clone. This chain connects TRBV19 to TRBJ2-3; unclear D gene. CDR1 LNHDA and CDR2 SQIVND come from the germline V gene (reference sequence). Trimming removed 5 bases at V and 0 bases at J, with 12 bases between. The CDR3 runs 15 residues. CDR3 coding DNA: TGTGCCAGTAGTCCTTTGACATTTAGCACAGATACGCAGTATTTT. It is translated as CASSPLTFSTDTQYF. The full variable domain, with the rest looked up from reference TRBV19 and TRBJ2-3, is DGGITQSPKYLFRKEGQNVTLSCEQNLNHDAMYWYRQDPGQGLRLIYYSQIVNDFQKGDIAEGYSVSREKKESFPLTVTSAQKNPTAFYLCASSPLTFSTDTQYFGPGTRLTVL.

CDR3 loop: CASSVAGLGANVLTF. The CDR3 nucleotides are TGTGCCAGCAGCGTAGCAGGGCTTGGGGCCAACGTCCTGACTTTC. The V and J genes are TRBV9 and TRBJ2-6; D may be TRBD1 (5 bases). The CDR3 extends over 15 amino acids. Germline V gene data show CDR1 as SGDLS and CDR2 as YYNGEE. Trimming took 0 bases from V and 3 from J, leaving 7 bases between them. Full variable domain (rest looked up from reference TRBV9 and TRBJ2-6): DSGVTQTPKHLITATGQRVTLRCSPRSGDLSVYWYQQSLDQGLQFLIQYYNGEERAKGNILERFSAQQFPDLHSELNLSSLELGDSALYFCASSVAGLGANVLTFGAGSRLTVL.

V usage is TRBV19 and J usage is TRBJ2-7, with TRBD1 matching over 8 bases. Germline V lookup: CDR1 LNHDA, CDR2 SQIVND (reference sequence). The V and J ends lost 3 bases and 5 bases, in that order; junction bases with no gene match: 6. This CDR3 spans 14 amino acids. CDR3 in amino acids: CASSIRGRLHEQYF. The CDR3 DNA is TGTGCCAGTAGTATCAGGGGGCGATTACACGAGCAGTACTTC.

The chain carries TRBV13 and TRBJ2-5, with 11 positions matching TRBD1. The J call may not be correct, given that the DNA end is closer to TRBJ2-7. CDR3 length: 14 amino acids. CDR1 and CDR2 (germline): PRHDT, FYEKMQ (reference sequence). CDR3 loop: CASSRGQGAYEQYF. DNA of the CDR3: TGTGCCAGCAGCAGGGGACAGGGGGCCTACGAGCAGTACTTC.

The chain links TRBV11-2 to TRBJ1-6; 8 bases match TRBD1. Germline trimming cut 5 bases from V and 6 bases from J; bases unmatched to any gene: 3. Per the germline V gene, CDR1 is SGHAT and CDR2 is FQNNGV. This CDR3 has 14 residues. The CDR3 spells CASSRTGRNSPLHF. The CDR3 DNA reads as TGTGCCAGCAGCCGGACAGGGCGTAATTCACCCCTCCACTTT.

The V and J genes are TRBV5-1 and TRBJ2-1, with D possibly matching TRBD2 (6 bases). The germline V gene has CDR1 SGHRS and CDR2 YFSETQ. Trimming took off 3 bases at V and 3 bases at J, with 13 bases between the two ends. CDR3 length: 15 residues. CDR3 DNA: TGCGCCAGCAGCTGGGGCGGGGTAAACTACAATGAGCAGTTCTTC. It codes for CASSWGGVNYNEQFF.

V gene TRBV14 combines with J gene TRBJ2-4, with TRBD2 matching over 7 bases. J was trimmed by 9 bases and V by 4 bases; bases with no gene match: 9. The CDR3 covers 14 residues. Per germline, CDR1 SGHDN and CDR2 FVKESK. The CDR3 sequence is CASSPRLAQGIQYF. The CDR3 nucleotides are TGTGCCAGCAGCCCTCGACTAGCCCAAGGCATTCAGTACTTC.

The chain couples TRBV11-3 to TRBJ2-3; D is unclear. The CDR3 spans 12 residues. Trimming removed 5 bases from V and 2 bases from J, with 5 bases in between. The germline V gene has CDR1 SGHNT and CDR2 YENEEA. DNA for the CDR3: TGTGCCAGCAGCCTTTACACAGATACGCAGTATTTT. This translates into CASSLYTDTQYF.

The CDR3 region is CASSLEPGQGRITDTQYF. The DNA for the CDR3 is TGTGCCAGCAGCTTGGAACCGGGACAGGGGAGGATCACAGATACGCAGTATTTT. The J gene is TRBJ2-3, the V gene TRBV5-6; the match to TRBD1 covers 10 bases. The CDR3 is made up of 18 amino acids. The trim removed 0 bases at V and 2 bases at J, leaving 9 bases unmatched. CDR1 is SGHDT and CDR2 is YYEEEE in the germline V gene. Supplemented by reference TRBV5-6 and TRBJ2-3, the full variable domain reads DAGVTQSPTHLIKTRGQQVTLRCSPKSGHDTVSWYQQALGQGPQFIFQYYEEEERQRGNFPDRFSGHQFPNYSSELNVNALLLGDSALYLCASSLEPGQGRITDTQYFGPGTRLTVL.

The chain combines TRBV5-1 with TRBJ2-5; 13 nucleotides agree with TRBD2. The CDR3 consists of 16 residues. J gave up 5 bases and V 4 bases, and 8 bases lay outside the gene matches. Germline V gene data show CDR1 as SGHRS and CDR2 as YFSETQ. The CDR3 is CASSLGLAGASETQYF. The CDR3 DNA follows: TGCGCCAGCAGCCTAGGACTAGCGGGGGCTTCGGAGACCCAGTACTTC.

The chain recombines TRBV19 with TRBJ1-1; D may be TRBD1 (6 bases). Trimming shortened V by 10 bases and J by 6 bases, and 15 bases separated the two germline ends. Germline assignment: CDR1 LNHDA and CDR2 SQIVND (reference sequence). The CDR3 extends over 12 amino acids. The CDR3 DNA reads TGTGCCACCCACACAGGGAATTCTGAAGCTTTCTTT. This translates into CATHTGNSEAFF.

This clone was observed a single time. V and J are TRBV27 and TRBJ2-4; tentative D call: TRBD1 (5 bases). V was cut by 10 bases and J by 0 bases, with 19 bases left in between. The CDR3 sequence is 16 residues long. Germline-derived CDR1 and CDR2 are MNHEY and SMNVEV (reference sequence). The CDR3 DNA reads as TGTGCCACCTCCCCAGACAGTCAGCTAGCCAAAAACATTCAGTACTTC. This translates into CATSPDSQLAKNIQYF.

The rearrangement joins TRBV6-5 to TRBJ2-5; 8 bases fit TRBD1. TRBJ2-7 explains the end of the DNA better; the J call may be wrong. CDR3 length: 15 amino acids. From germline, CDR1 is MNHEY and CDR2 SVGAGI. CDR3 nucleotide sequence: TGTGCCAGCAGGTCGGACAGGGCGAACTCCTACGAGCAGTACTTC. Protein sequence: CASRSDRANSYEQYF.

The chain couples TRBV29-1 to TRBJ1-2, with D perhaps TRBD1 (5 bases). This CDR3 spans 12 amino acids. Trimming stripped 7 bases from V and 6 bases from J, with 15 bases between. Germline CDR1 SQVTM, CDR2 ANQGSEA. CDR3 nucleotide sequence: TGCAGCGAAATGGGGGGAGGGGATGGCTACACCTTC. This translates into CSEMGGGDGYTF.

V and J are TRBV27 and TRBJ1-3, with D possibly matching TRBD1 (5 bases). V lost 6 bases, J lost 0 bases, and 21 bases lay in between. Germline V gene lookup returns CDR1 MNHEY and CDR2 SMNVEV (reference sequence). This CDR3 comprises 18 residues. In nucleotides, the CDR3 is TGTGCCAGCAGGGTAACGGTTGGGGGACTAAACTCTGGAAACACCATATATTTT. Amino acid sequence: CASRVTVGGLNSGNTIYF.

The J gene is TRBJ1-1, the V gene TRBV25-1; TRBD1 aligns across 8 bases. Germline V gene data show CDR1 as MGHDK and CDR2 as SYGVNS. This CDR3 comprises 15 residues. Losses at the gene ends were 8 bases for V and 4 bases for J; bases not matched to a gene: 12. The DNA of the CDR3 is TGTGCCAGCTTGGAGACAGGGGCGGTGAGCACTGAAGCTTTCTTT. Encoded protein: CASLETGAVSTEAFF. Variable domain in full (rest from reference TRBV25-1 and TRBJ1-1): EADIYQTPRYLVIGTGKKITLECSQTMGHDKMYWYQQDPGMELHLIHYSYGVNSTEKGDLSSESTVSRIRTEHFPLTLESARPSHTSQYLCASLETGAVSTEAFFGQGTRLTVV.

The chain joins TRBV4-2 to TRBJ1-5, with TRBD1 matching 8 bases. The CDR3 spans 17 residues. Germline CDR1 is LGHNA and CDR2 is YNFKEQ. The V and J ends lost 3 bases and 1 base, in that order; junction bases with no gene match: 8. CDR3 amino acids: CASSQYRTGLSNQPQHF. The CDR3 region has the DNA TGTGCCAGCAGCCAGTATAGGACAGGGTTGAGCAATCAGCCCCAGCATTTT.

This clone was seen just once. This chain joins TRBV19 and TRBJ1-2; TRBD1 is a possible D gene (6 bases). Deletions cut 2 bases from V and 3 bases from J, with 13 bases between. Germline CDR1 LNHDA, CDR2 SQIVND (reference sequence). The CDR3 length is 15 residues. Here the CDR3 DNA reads TGTGCCAGTAGTATAAAACAGGGCATAGACTATGGCTACACCTTC. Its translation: CASSIKQGIDYGYTF.

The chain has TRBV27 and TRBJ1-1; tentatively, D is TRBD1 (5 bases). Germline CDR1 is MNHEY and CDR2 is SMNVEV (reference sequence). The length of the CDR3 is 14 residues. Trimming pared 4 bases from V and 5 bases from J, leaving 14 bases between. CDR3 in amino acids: CASSSNPGRTEAFF. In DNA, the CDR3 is TGTGCCAGCAGTTCCAACCCAGGGAGGACTGAAGCTTTCTTT.

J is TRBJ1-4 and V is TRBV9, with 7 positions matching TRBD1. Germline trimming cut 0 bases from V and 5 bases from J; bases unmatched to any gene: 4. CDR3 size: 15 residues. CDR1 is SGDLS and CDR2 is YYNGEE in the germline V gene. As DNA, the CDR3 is TGTGCCAGCAGCGTAGGGGCAGGGGGGAATGAAAAACTGTTTTTT. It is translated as CASSVGAGGNEKLFF.

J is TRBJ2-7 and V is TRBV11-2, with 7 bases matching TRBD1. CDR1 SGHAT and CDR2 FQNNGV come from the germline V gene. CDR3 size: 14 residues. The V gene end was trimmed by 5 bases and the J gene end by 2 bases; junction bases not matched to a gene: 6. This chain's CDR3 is CASSPRDRPYEQYF. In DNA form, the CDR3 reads TGTGCCAGCAGCCCCCGGGACAGACCCTACGAGCAGTACTTC.

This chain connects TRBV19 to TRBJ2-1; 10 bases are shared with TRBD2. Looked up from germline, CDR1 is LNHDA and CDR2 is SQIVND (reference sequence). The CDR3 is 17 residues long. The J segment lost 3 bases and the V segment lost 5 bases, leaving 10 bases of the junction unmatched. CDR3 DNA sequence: TGTGCCAGTAGTGGGCGAGCTAGCGGGGGATTCTACAATGAGCAGTTCTTC. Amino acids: CASSGRASGGFYNEQFF.

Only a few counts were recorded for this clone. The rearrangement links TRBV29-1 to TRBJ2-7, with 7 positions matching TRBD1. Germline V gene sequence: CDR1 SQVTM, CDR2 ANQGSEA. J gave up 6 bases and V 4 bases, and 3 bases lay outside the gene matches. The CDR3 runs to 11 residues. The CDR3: CSVVSGGEQYF. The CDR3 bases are TGCAGCGTTGTATCAGGGGGCGAGCAGTACTTC.

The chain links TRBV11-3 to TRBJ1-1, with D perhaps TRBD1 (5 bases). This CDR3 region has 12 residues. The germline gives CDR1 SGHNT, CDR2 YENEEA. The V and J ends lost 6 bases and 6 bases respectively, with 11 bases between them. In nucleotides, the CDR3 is TGTGCCAGCAGACAGGTTTTATCTGAAGCTTTCTTT. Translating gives CASRQVLSEAFF.

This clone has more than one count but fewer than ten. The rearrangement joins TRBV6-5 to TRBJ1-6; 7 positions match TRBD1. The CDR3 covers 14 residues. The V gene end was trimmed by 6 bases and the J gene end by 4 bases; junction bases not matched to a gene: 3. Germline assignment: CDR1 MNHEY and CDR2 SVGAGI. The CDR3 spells CASSWTGYNSPLHF. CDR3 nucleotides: TGTGCCAGCAGCTGGACAGGTTATAATTCACCCCTCCACTTT.

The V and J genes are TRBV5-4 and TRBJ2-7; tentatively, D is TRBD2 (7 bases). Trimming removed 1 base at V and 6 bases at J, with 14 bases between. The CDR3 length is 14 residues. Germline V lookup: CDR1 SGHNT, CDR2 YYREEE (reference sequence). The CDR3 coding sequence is TGTGCCAGCAGCTTGAGACGGGGGGCCTCCGAGCAGTACTTC. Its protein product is CASSLRRGASEQYF.

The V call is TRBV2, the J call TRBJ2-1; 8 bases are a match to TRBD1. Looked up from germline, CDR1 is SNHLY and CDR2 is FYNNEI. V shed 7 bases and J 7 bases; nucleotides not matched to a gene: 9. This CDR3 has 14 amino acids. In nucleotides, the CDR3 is TGTGCCAGCACAGCGACAGGGGCGATAAATGAGCAGTTCTTC. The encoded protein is CASTATGAINEQFF. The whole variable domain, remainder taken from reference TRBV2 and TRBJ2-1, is EPEVTQTPSHQVTQMGQEVILRCVPISNHLYFYWYRQILGQKVEFLVSFYNNEISEKSEIFDDQFSVERPDGSNFTLKIRSTKLEDSAMYFCASTATGAINEQFFGPGTRLTVL.

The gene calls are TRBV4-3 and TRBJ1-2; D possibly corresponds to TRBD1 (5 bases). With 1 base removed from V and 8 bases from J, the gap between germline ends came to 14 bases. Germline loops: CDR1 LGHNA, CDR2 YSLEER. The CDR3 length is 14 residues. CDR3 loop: CASSQGGSGRGYTF. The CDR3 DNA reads TGCGCCAGCAGCCAAGGGGGGTCCGGGAGGGGCTACACCTTC.

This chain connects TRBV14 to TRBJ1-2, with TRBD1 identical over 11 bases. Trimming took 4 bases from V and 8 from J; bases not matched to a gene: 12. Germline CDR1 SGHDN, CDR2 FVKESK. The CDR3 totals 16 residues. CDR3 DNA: TGTGCCAGCAGCCTGACACGGACAGGGGGCGCGGAAGGCTACACCTTC. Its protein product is CASSLTRTGGAEGYTF.